Shown below are 30 T cell receptor beta chains from a single sample sequenced in a study of shared clonotypes between healthy human individuals. Sequencing used immunoSEQ multiplex PCR; TCRdb keeps in-frame clones, though not all of them. The data contain roughly 650,000 clones, 95% to 98% of them singletons. The sequenced sample consisted of naive CD4+ T cells sorted from blood. Regarding subset: CD45RA+ positively selected. All receptors derive from a young woman in good health.

This rearrangement joins TRBV19 to TRBJ2-3, with D perhaps TRBD1 (6 bases). The germline V gene encodes CDR1 LNHDA and CDR2 SQIVND (reference sequence). V was clipped by 9 bases and J by 5 bases, with 15 bases between them. The CDR3 consists of 13 residues. CDR3 region: CARGSGVQDTQYF. The CDR3 nucleotides are TGTGCCAGGGGTTCAGGGGTTCAAGATACGCAGTATTTT.

Comment on this clone: Other DNA sequences within the sample encode an identical CDR3. The rearrangement uses TRBV9 and TRBJ2-3; no clear D. The CDR3 has 14 amino acids. The germline V gene encodes CDR1 SGDLS and CDR2 YYNGEE. V was trimmed by 0 bases and J by 6 bases, leaving 11 bases between them. CDR3 residues: CASSVVGVTDTQYF. The DNA of the CDR3 is TGTGCCAGCAGCGTAGTAGGTGTCACGGATACGCAGTATTTT.

This clone is a singleton in its sample. This sequence joins TRBV10-3 and TRBJ1-1, with 11 bases matching TRBD1. Trimming removed 8 bases from V and 10 bases from J; junction bases left unmatched: 9. This CDR3 is 13 amino acids long. CDR1 is ENHRY, CDR2 SYGVKD, per germline. This CDR3 is CAIGPGTGGSAFF. The CDR3 nucleotides read TGTGCCATCGGGCCAGGGACAGGGGGTTCAGCTTTCTTT.

V gene TRBV30 combines with J gene TRBJ1-3; TRBD1 agrees at 7 bases. Germline CDR1 reads GTSNPN; CDR2 reads SVGIG (reference sequence). The CDR3 is 13 amino acids. After removal of 4 bases from V and 4 bases from J, the junction contained 4 bases not matched to a gene. CDR3 nucleotide sequence: TGTGCCTGGACCACAGGGGTCGGAAACACCATATATTTT. It codes for CAWTTGVGNTIYF.

The gene calls are TRBV30 and TRBJ2-5; 9 bases map to TRBD1. CDR1 and CDR2 from the germline V gene are GTSNPN and SVGIG (reference sequence). With V trimmed by 0 bases and J by 5 bases, 7 bases remained unmatched. CDR3 length equals 15 residues. For the CDR3, the DNA is TGTGCCTGGAGTGTCCACAGGGGGCGCGCGGAGACCCAGTACTTC. It codes for CAWSVHRGRAETQYF.

As to this clone: This CDR3 is missing its conserved last phenylalanine or tryptophan, likely due to a read error. No DNA is shown, since the ends of the CDR3 on it are uncertain; the CDR3 is the one TCRdb lists. The chain has TRBV28 and TRBJ1-1. The germline CDR1 and CDR2 sequences are MDHEN and SYDVKM. The CDR3 is 10 residues long, counting both termini. CDR3 sequence reads: CASSFRGTAR.

The V and J genes are TRBV11-3 and TRBJ2-7, with D tentatively TRBD2 (5 bases). This CDR3 comprises 13 residues. CDR1 is SGHNT and CDR2 is YENEEA in the germline V gene. V lost 5 bases and J 4 bases, leaving 12 bases between the germline ends. The CDR3 DNA follows: TGTGCCAGCAGCATCGGACTTTTTTACGAGCAGTACTTC. The encoded protein is CASSIGLFYEQYF.

The chain uses TRBV15 and TRBJ2-5; 9 nucleotides line up with TRBD1. V lost 2 bases to trimming and J lost 2 bases; unmatched junction nucleotides: 6. CDR1 is LNHNV, CDR2 YYDKDF, per germline (reference sequence). The CDR3 is 16 residues long. The CDR3 here is CATSRSGTGLQETQYF. For the CDR3, the DNA is TGTGCCACCAGCAGATCCGGGACAGGGCTGCAAGAGACCCAGTACTTC. Together with reference TRBV15 and TRBJ2-5, the CDR3 gives the full variable domain: DAMVIQNPRYQVTQFGKPVTLSCSQTLNHNVMYWYQQKSSQAPKLLFHYYDKDFNNEADTPDNFQSRRPNTSFCFLDIRSPGLGDTAMYLCATSRSGTGLQETQYFGPGTRLLVL.

This chain links TRBV11-3 with TRBJ2-7, with D possibly TRBD1 on 5 matching bases. This CDR3 is 13 amino acids long. Germline values: CDR1 SGHNT, CDR2 YENEEA. The V gene lost 0 bases and the J gene lost 6 bases, with 9 bases spanning the gap. This CDR3 reads CASSLDQGSEQYF. The CDR3 DNA reads TGTGCCAGCAGCTTAGATCAGGGATCCGAGCAGTACTTC. Drawing the rest from reference TRBV11-3 and TRBJ2-7, the complete variable domain is EAGVVQSPRYKIIEKKQPVAFWCNPISGHNTLYWYLQNLGQGPELLIRYENEEAVDDSQLPKDRFSAERLKGVDSTLKIQPAELGDSAVYLCASSLDQGSEQYFGPGTRLTVT.

The V gene is TRBV2, the J gene TRBJ2-1; no reliable D call. The germline CDR1 and CDR2 sequences are SNHLY and FYNNEI. This CDR3 has 11 residues. Trimming removed 4 bases at V and 5 bases at J, with 3 bases between. This CDR3 reads CASSGDNEQFF. As DNA, the CDR3 is TGTGCCAGCAGTGGGGACAATGAGCAGTTCTTC.

This clone was detected once. CDR3 amino acids: CASSRQGLDYGYTF. The DNA for the CDR3 is TGTGCCAGTAGTAGACAGGGTCTGGACTATGGCTACACCTTC. V is TRBV19 and J is TRBJ1-2; 7 bases line up with TRBD1. The CDR3 covers 14 residues. Losses at the gene ends were 4 bases for V and 3 bases for J; bases not matched to a gene: 5. Germline V gene sequence: CDR1 LNHDA, CDR2 SQIVND (reference sequence).

The chain recombines TRBV19 with TRBJ2-6; D gene ambiguous. The germline CDR1 and CDR2 sequences are LNHDA and SQIVND (reference sequence). The CDR3 sequence is 15 residues long. Trimming pared 7 bases from V and 0 bases from J, leaving 10 bases between. The CDR3 loop reads CASTNGYSGANVLTF. The CDR3 region has the DNA TGTGCCAGTACAAATGGGTACTCTGGGGCCAACGTCCTGACTTTC.

The rearrangement uses TRBV6-6 and TRBJ2-1; 7 nucleotides agree with TRBD1. The CDR3 is 14 residues long. J gave up 7 bases and V 4 bases, and 7 bases lay outside the gene matches. Germline lookup yields CDR1 MNHNY and CDR2 SVGAGI (reference sequence). DNA of the CDR3: TGTGCCAGCAGTTCAGGGCAGGGGGTGAATGAGCAGTTCTTC. Translating it yields CASSSGQGVNEQFF.

This rearrangement joins TRBV5-5 to TRBJ2-5; possible D gene TRBD1, 6 bases. Germline values: CDR1 SGHKS, CDR2 YYEKEE (reference sequence). Between the trimmed V and J ends, which lost 2 bases and 2 bases, there was a span of 7 bases. The length of the CDR3 is 13 residues. CDR3 in amino acids: CASSLQGQETQYF. The CDR3 DNA sequence: TGTGCCAGCAGCTTACAGGGACAAGAGACCCAGTACTTC.

The chain combines TRBV7-6 with TRBJ1-3, with a tentative D call TRBD1 (5 bases). V dropped 0 bases and J dropped 0 bases, with 12 bases sitting between them. This CDR3 contains 17 residues. CDR1 is SGHVS, CDR2 FNYEAQ, per germline. This CDR3 is CASSLAGDFLSGNTIYF. CDR3 in DNA: TGTGCCAGCAGCTTAGCGGGGGATTTTCTCTCTGGAAACACCATATATTTT.

A single count supports this clone. The germline gene is not matched at one end of the junction; a read error may be the cause. The chain couples TRBV11-2 to TRBJ2-1; TRBD2 aligns across 10 bases. Germline lookup yields CDR1 SGHAT and CDR2 FQNNGV. This CDR3 is 13 amino acids long. CDR3 protein: CASSRLGLAESVF. CDR3 DNA: TGTGCCAGCAGCCGCCTTGGACTAGCGGAGTCGGTCTTC.

The chain has TRBV2 and TRBJ1-5, with 8 bases aligning to TRBD1. The J segment lost 9 bases and the V segment lost 6 bases, leaving 16 bases of the junction unmatched. Looked up from germline, CDR1 is SNHLY and CDR2 is FYNNEI. This CDR3 is 16 amino acids long. CDR3 sequence: CASRGRGTGQRGPQHF. CDR3 DNA: TGTGCCAGCAGGGGGAGAGGGACAGGACAACGTGGGCCCCAGCATTTT.

The CDR3 DNA is TGCAGCGTGGGATGGGGCAAGCAAGAGACCCAGTACTTC. It yields the protein CSVGWGKQETQYF. V and J are TRBV29-1 and TRBJ2-5; D perhaps matches TRBD1 (5 bases). The germline V gene has CDR1 SQVTM and CDR2 ANQGSEA. Trimming shortened V by 6 bases and J by 2 bases, and 13 bases separated the two germline ends. The CDR3 covers 13 residues.

CDR3 protein: CASSGWGESTDTQYF. The CDR3 coding sequence is TGTGCCAGCAGTGGCTGGGGCGAAAGCACAGATACGCAGTATTTT. J is TRBJ2-3 and V is TRBV28; maybe TRBD1 (5 bases). Trimming removed 5 bases from V and 0 bases from J, with 12 bases in between. Per germline, CDR1 MDHEN and CDR2 SYDVKM. CDR3 length equals 15 residues.

This clone was recorded once. This specimen includes other DNA sequences encoding the same CDR3. The chain carries TRBV10-3 and TRBJ2-7; 8 bases map to TRBD1. V dropped 6 bases and J dropped 3; count of bases not matched to a gene: 1. Germline assignment: CDR1 ENHRY and CDR2 SYGVKD. This CDR3 contains 12 residues. The CDR3: CAIRGQGYEQYF. CDR3 bases: TGTGCCATCAGAGGACAGGGCTACGAGCAGTACTTC.

V is TRBV9 and J is TRBJ2-1, with 7 bases fitting TRBD1. The CDR3 runs 15 residues. Per the germline V gene, CDR1 is SGDLS and CDR2 is YYNGEE. V lost 4 bases to trimming and J lost 5 bases; unmatched junction nucleotides: 9. The CDR3 region is CASSIGPTGDNEQFF. CDR3 nucleotides: TGTGCCAGCAGCATAGGACCCACAGGGGACAATGAGCAGTTCTTC.

The chain carries TRBV27 and TRBJ1-4, with 7 bases that match TRBD1. V dropped 5 bases and J dropped 7; count of bases not matched to a gene: 7. The CDR3 totals 14 residues. Germline V lookup: CDR1 MNHEY, CDR2 SMNVEV (reference sequence). The CDR3 region is CASSPDRASEKLFF. The CDR3 DNA is TGTGCCAGCAGTCCCGACAGGGCTAGTGAAAAACTGTTTTTT.

The chain joins TRBV5-4 to TRBJ2-3, with TRBD2 matching over 8 bases. The V gene's germline CDR1 is SGHNT and CDR2 YYREEE (reference sequence). The junction had 9 bases not matched to a gene; V was cut back by 0 bases and J by 0 bases. The CDR3 sequence is 18 residues long. CDR3 region: CASSLGQREWSSTDTQYF. The CDR3 region has the DNA TGTGCCAGCAGCTTGGGCCAGCGGGAGTGGTCTAGCACAGATACGCAGTATTTT.

The rearrangement links TRBV4-1 to TRBJ2-5, with a weak D call TRBD1 (6 bases). Per the germline V gene, CDR1 is MGHRA and CDR2 is YSYEKL. CDR3 length: 14 residues. V lost 2 bases and J lost 3, with 10 bases in between. CDR3: CASSQPGAKETQYF. The CDR3 DNA follows: TGCGCCAGCAGCCAACCAGGGGCAAAAGAGACCCAGTACTTC.

The chain links TRBV30 to TRBJ1-4, with TRBD1 matching over 7 bases. This CDR3 spans 14 amino acids. Germline V lookup: CDR1 GTSNPN, CDR2 SVGIG (reference sequence). V was pared by 4 bases and J by 8 bases, with 10 bases of the junction left unmatched. CDR3 residues: CAWNADRAGEKLFF. As DNA, the CDR3 is TGTGCCTGGAACGCCGACAGGGCGGGAGAAAAACTGTTTTTT.

This clone was observed a single time. The J gene is TRBJ2-3, the V gene TRBV7-9, with TRBD1 identical over 9 bases. There are 17 residues in the CDR3. Germline assignment: CDR1 SEHNR and CDR2 FQNEAQ (reference sequence). With 4 bases clipped from V and 4 bases from J, the junction kept 12 bases outside the gene matches. CDR3 in amino acids: CASSSSYLQGAADTQYF. As DNA, the CDR3 is TGTGCCAGCAGCTCCTCCTACCTACAGGGGGCGGCAGATACGCAGTATTTT.

The chain recombines TRBV7-2 with TRBJ1-1, with D hard to call. This CDR3 has 12 residues. Trimming shortened V by 1 base and J by 10 bases, and 10 bases separated the two germline ends. The germline V gene encodes CDR1 SGHTA and CDR2 FQGNSA. Here the CDR3 DNA reads TGTGCCAGCAGCTTAGTACGAGGTTCAGCTTTCTTT. Translation: CASSLVRGSAFF.

This clone was seen a few times. The V and J genes are TRBV28 and TRBJ1-5; D is uncertain. The CDR3 runs to 14 residues. The V gene lost 10 bases and the J gene lost 3 bases, with 16 bases spanning the gap. Germline V gene data show CDR1 as MDHEN and CDR2 as SYDVKM. CDR3 amino acids: CATGGRGVNQPQHF. The CDR3, as DNA: TGTGCCACCGGCGGACGTGGAGTCAATCAGCCCCAGCATTTT.

This chain links TRBV11-2 with TRBJ2-1; TRBD2 aligns across 9 bases. Germline CDR1 and CDR2: SGHAT and FQNNGV. V gave up 6 bases and J gave up 4 bases; unmatched junction bases: 10. The CDR3 loop spans 16 amino acids. CDR3 residues: CASSQSGRRGYNEQFF. The CDR3 bases are TGTGCCAGCAGTCAAAGCGGGAGGAGAGGGTACAATGAGCAGTTCTTC.

This chain uses TRBV29-1 with TRBJ1-2; TRBD1 matches at 10 bases. This CDR3 is built from 16 residues. Germline V CDR1 and CDR2: SQVTM, ANQGSEA. Trimming removed 4 bases from V and 4 bases from J; junction bases left unmatched: 12. In nucleotides, the CDR3 is TGCAGCGTTGTCCGCCGGGGACAGGGGATCGGCTATGGCTACACCTTC. This gives the protein CSVVRRGQGIGYGYTF.